This T cell receptor beta chain was identified in a study of PD-L1 blockade in urothelial cancer. Specified time point: pretreatment peripheral blood. CDR1 and CDR2 (germline): MDHEN, SYDVKM. This CDR3 is built from 14 residues. Deletions cut 6 bases from V and 6 bases from J, with 15 bases between. Some clones are missing from TCRdb's copy, which holds only in-frame ones; the method was immunoSEQ multiplex PCR. The sample carries approximately 94,000 clones, 80% to 90% recorded once. The sequenced sample was PBMCs, obtained around atezolizumab (anti-PD-L1) treatment. This chain joins TRBV28 and TRBJ2-1, with no clear D. This clonotype was obtained from a man between 60 and 70 years old with urothelial cancer. The CDR3 loop is CASSLGPPPNEQFF. The CDR3 DNA reads as TGTGCCAGCAGCCTTGGGCCTCCCCCCAATGAGCAGTTCTTC.